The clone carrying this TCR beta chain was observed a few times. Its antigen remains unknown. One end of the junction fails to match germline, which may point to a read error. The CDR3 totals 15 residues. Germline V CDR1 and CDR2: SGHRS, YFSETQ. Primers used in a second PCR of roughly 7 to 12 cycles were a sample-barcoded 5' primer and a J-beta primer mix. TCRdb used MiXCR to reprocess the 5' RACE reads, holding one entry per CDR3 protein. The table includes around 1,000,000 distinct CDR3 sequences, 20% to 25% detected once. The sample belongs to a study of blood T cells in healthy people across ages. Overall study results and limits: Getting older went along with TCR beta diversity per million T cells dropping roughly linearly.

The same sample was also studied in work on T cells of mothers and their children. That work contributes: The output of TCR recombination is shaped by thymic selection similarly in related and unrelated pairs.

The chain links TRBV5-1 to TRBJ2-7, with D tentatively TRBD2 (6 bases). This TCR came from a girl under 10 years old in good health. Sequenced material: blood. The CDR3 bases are TGCGCCAGCAGCTTGGCCGGGGGAATCTTCTACGAGCGGTACTTC. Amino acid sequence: CASSLAGGIFYERYF.